The 21 T cell receptor beta chains reported below all come from one sample, sequenced in a study of shared clonotypes between healthy human individuals. Positive CCR7 selection of CD45RO-negative cells yielded the naive CD8 cells, and terminally differentiated effector memory CD45RA+ cells were excluded. TCRdb's table, derived via immunoSEQ multiplex PCR, lists solely in-frame clones and lacks some. The sample gives some 2.1 million clones, around 93% of which show up once; 1.5% to 2% is in the top ten. Sample: naive CD8+ T cells from PBMCs. All receptors come from a man aged 18 to 30 in good health. Some clones in this sample may be carry-over from other donors' samples.

The V call is TRBV9, the J call TRBJ2-3; TRBD2 matches 8 bases. The CDR3 covers 13 residues. The V segment lost 5 bases and the J segment 3 bases; nucleotides outside the gene matches: 2. Germline CDR1 is SGDLS and CDR2 is YYNGEE. As DNA, the CDR3 is TGTGCCAGCAGAGGACTAGCAACAGATACGCAGTATTTT. Translation gives CASRGLATDTQYF.

The V gene is TRBV19, the J gene TRBJ1-1; the D gene is possibly TRBD1 (5 bases). The germline V and J ends were trimmed by 8 bases and 1 base, with 14 bases remaining between them. The length of the CDR3 is 14 residues. Germline lookup yields CDR1 LNHDA and CDR2 SQIVND (reference sequence). CDR3 protein: CASRRGEGNTEAFF. The CDR3 DNA follows: TGTGCCAGTCGGCGGGGCGAAGGGAACACTGAAGCTTTCTTT.

The chain links TRBV7-6 to TRBJ2-3, with D unresolved. Germline values: CDR1 SGHVS, CDR2 FNYEAQ. The CDR3 sequence is 15 residues long. The ends were cut back, 5 bases at V and 1 base at J, with 13 bases in the middle. CDR3 loop: CASSRPSGRTDTQYF. In DNA, the CDR3 is TGTGCCAGCAGCCGCCCTAGTGGGCGCACAGATACGCAGTATTTT.

This chain joins TRBV27 and TRBJ2-4; TRBD2 aligns across 14 bases. After removal of 5 bases from V and 7 bases from J, the junction contained 13 bases not matched to a gene. The length of the CDR3 is 18 residues. Germline V lookup: CDR1 MNHEY, CDR2 SMNVEV (reference sequence). DNA of the CDR3: TGTGCCAGCAGTCCCATTGGGACTAGCGGGAGTTCTTTCAACATTCAGTACTTC. It codes for CASSPIGTSGSSFNIQYF.

CDR3 sequence: CASSLKGDTEAFF. The CDR3 DNA sequence: TGTGCCAGCAGCTTAAAAGGAGACACTGAAGCTTTCTTT. This chain uses TRBV7-9 with TRBJ1-1; D is ambiguous. This CDR3 is built from 13 residues. Trimming took 2 bases from V and 3 from J, leaving 7 bases between them. Germline CDR1 is SEHNR and CDR2 is FQNEAQ (reference sequence).

The CDR3, as DNA: TGCAGCGTTGTCGCGACCTCCCTAAGGACAGATACGCAGTATTTT. It translates to CSVVATSLRTDTQYF. The chain employs TRBV29-1 and TRBJ2-3; D is unresolved. CDR3 length: 15 residues. Looked up from germline, CDR1 is SQVTM and CDR2 is ANQGSEA. V was shortened by 4 bases and J by 3 bases, with 17 bases between the two germline ends.

The chain joins TRBV19 to TRBJ2-1; D is ambiguous. Germline assignment: CDR1 LNHDA and CDR2 SQIVND (reference sequence). Trimming shortened V by 5 bases and J by 6 bases, and 23 bases separated the two germline ends. The CDR3 sequence is 17 residues long. CDR3 sequence reads: CASSLGTAGYKSNEQFF. CDR3 bases: TGTGCCAGTAGTCTCGGAACAGCCGGATACAAGAGCAATGAGCAGTTCTTC.

The DNA of the CDR3 is TGTGCCAGCAGCGTCCCACTAGCGGGAGGAGGTTACAATGAGCAGTTCTTC. Protein product: CASSVPLAGGGYNEQFF. The J gene is TRBJ2-1, the V gene TRBV9, with 12 bases matching TRBD2. The CDR3 has 17 amino acids. The germline V gene has CDR1 SGDLS and CDR2 YYNGEE. The J segment lost 4 bases and the V segment lost 2 bases, leaving 7 bases of the junction unmatched.

Of note for this clone: At the DNA level, this CDR3 is encoded by other sequences in the same sample as well. The rearrangement uses TRBV27 and TRBJ2-2; no clear D gene. V lost 2 bases, J lost 4 bases, and 5 bases lay in between. Germline CDR1 MNHEY, CDR2 SMNVEV (reference sequence). The length of the CDR3 is 13 residues. CDR3 in amino acids: CASSLRSTGELFF. In nucleotides, the CDR3 is TGTGCCAGCAGTTTACGGAGCACCGGGGAGCTGTTTTTT.

This chain uses TRBV19 with TRBJ1-1, with 9 bases that match TRBD1. CDR1 and CDR2 from the germline V gene are LNHDA and SQIVND (reference sequence). This CDR3 spans 17 amino acids. Trimming cost V 5 bases and J 3 bases; bases outside gene matches: 13. This chain's CDR3 is CASSSRGQGTKDTEAFF. CDR3 in DNA: TGTGCCAGTAGTTCCCGCGGACAGGGGACAAAGGACACTGAAGCTTTCTTT.

The gene calls are TRBV9 and TRBJ1-5; D not certain. In germline, CDR1 is SGDLS, CDR2 YYNGEE. The CDR3 runs to 13 residues. V was shortened by 3 bases and J by 8 bases, with 12 bases between the two germline ends. This CDR3 is CASSAGSGEPQHF. The DNA of the CDR3 is TGTGCCAGCAGCGCGGGGAGCGGGGAGCCCCAGCATTTT.

To note about this clone: An end of the junction differs from the germline gene, which may be a read error. The V and J genes are TRBV5-6 and TRBJ2-7; D ambiguous. This CDR3 contains 13 residues. The germline CDR1 and CDR2 sequences are SGHDT and YYEEEE. CDR3 amino acids: CASSLGYDYEQYF. The DNA of the CDR3 is TGTGCCAGCAGTTTGGGGTATGACTACGAGCAGTACTTC.

J is TRBJ2-3 and V is TRBV11-2; no clear D gene. The germline V gene has CDR1 SGHAT and CDR2 FQNNGV. Trimming stripped 2 bases from V and 4 bases from J, with 13 bases between. This CDR3 region has 15 residues. This chain's CDR3 is CASSLTVGDADTQYF. The CDR3 coding sequence is TGTGCCAGCAGCTTAACAGTTGGGGATGCAGATACGCAGTATTTT.

This sequence joins TRBV7-9 and TRBJ1-1; unclear D gene. This CDR3 spans 16 amino acids. The V gene lost 5 bases and the J gene lost 3 bases, with 19 bases spanning the gap. Germline V gene sequence: CDR1 SEHNR, CDR2 FQNEAQ (reference sequence). In DNA form, the CDR3 reads TGTGCCAGCAGCACCAACAAAAAAGGGAAGGACACTGAAGCTTTCTTT. Amino acids: CASSTNKKGKDTEAFF.

The CDR3 loop reads CASSQDALVDTGYNEQFF. The CDR3 DNA follows: TGTGCCAGCAGCCAAGACGCGCTGGTGGACACCGGATACAATGAGCAGTTCTTC. The genes are TRBV14 and TRBJ2-1, with a possible D match to TRBD1 (5 bases). CDR1 SGHDN and CDR2 FVKESK come from the germline V gene. This CDR3 contains 18 residues. The germline V and J ends were trimmed by 0 bases and 4 bases, with 19 bases remaining between them.

The chain carries TRBV5-1 and TRBJ2-5; D possibly corresponds to TRBD1 (6 bases). This CDR3 is built from 16 residues. The germline V and J ends were trimmed by 4 bases and 10 bases, with 26 bases remaining between them. Germline CDR1 and CDR2: SGHRS and YFSETQ. CDR3 protein: CASSRARDTPFEDQYF. DNA for the CDR3: TGCGCCAGCAGCAGAGCCCGGGACACACCCTTTGAGGACCAGTACTTC.

A remark on this clone: Other nucleotide sequences in the sample specify the same CDR3. The rearrangement links TRBV28 to TRBJ1-1; D is uncertain. Germline CDR1 reads MDHEN; CDR2 reads SYDVKM. The CDR3 is 13 residues long. V dropped 3 bases and J dropped 1 base, with 6 bases sitting between them. This CDR3 reads CASSLAGNTEAFF. The CDR3 DNA reads as TGTGCCAGCAGTTTGGCGGGGAACACTGAAGCTTTCTTT.

The chain combines TRBV10-3 with TRBJ2-1; 13 bases are shared with TRBD2. Germline values: CDR1 ENHRY, CDR2 SYGVKD. V lost 5 bases to trimming and J lost 9 bases; unmatched junction nucleotides: 16. This CDR3 is 18 amino acids long. The CDR3 sequence: CAISSPGTLAGGPGEQFF. Here the CDR3 DNA reads TGTGCCATCAGTAGTCCCGGGACACTAGCGGGAGGGCCGGGTGAGCAGTTCTTC.

V and J are TRBV27 and TRBJ2-7; no reliable D call. This CDR3 is built from 19 residues. The germline gives CDR1 MNHEY, CDR2 SMNVEV (reference sequence). Deletions cut 2 bases from V and 0 bases from J, with 23 bases between. The CDR3 DNA is TGTGCCAGCAGTTTAAAGGGTTCTATTAATCTTTTAAGCTCCTACGAGCAGTACTTC. It translates to CASSLKGSINLLSSYEQYF.

This clone was detected only once. The J gene is TRBJ2-7, the V gene TRBV7-2, with no clear D. CDR1 is SGHTA, CDR2 FQGNSA, per germline. The V end was cut by 5 bases, the J end by 2 bases, with 10 bases between. The CDR3 has 13 residues. In DNA, the CDR3 is TGTGCCAGCAGCCCCCGCCTAGCCTACGAGCAGTACTTC. Translated, it gives CASSPRLAYEQYF.

The V and J genes are TRBV27 and TRBJ2-5, with D uncertain. The CDR3 length is 12 residues. Trimming took off 10 bases at V and 1 base at J, with 10 bases between the two ends. Germline V gene sequence: CDR1 MNHEY, CDR2 SMNVEV (reference sequence). The CDR3 nucleotides are TGTGCCACCCGAACATTCCAAGAGACCCAGTACTTC. Protein product: CATRTFQETQYF.